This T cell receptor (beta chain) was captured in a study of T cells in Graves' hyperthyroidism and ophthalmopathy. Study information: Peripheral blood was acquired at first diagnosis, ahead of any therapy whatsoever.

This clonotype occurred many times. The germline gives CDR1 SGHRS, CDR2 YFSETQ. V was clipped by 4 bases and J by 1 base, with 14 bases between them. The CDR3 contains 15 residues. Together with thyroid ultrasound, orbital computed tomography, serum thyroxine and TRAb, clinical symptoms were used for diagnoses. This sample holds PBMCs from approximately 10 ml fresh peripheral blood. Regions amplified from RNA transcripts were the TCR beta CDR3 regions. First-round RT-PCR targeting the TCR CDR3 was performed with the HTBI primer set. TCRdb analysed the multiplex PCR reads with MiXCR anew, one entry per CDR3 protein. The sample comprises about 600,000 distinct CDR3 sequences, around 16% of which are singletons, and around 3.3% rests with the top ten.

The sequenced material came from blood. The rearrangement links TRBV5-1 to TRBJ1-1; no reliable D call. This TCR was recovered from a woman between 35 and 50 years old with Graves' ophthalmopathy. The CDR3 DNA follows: TGCGCCAGCAGCGACCCCAGGACGGAGAACACTGAAGCTTTCTTT. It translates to CASSDPRTENTEAFF. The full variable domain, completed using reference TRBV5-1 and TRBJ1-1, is KAGVTQTPRYLIKTRGQQVTLSCSPISGHRSVSWYQQTPGQGLQFLFEYFSETQRNKGNFPGRFSGRQFSNSRSEMNVSTLELGDSALYLCASSDPRTENTEAFFGQGTRLTVV.